The 10 T cell receptor beta chains given below trace back to one sample, sequenced in a study of cytomegalovirus exposure and HLA in healthy donors. The primer mix had 60 Vbeta and 13 Jbeta primers. TCRdb keeps only in-frame clones here, not all; method: immunoSEQ multiplex PCR. The sample has tens of thousands of clones; around three fifths are singletons. Material: PBMCs. These receptors were obtained from a woman aged 40-49 years in good health and CMV-seropositive.

In this sample, this clone turned up a few times. The J gene is TRBJ1-2, the V gene TRBV5-1; TRBD1 agrees at 10 bases. There are 17 residues in the CDR3. The V and J ends lost 0 bases and 5 bases, in that order; junction bases with no gene match: 10. Looked up from germline, CDR1 is SGHRS and CDR2 is YFSETQ. The CDR3, as DNA: TGCGCCAGCAGCTTGGGAGTGGAGACAGGGGGCTGGTATGGCTACACCTTC. This sequence encodes CASSLGVETGGWYGYTF.

This clone was picked up a small number of times. Other nucleotide sequences from this sample produce the same CDR3. V is TRBV13 and J is TRBJ2-3, with 8 bases that match TRBD2. The V gene end was trimmed by 5 bases and the J gene end by 6 bases; junction bases not matched to a gene: 10. Germline V gene sequence: CDR1 PRHDT, CDR2 FYEKMQ (reference sequence). This CDR3 spans 15 amino acids. DNA for the CDR3: TGTGCCAGCAGCCCCCGACTGGCGGGAGGTGATACGCAGTATTTT. Amino acid sequence: CASSPRLAGGDTQYF. Full variable domain (outside the CDR3, taken from reference TRBV13 and TRBJ2-3): AAGVIQSPRHLIKEKRETATLKCYPIPRHDTVYWYQQGPGQDPQFLISFYEKMQSDKGSIPDRFSAQQFSDYHSELNMSSLELGDSALYFCASSPRLAGGDTQYFGPGTRLTVL.

Note on this clone: The CDR3 ends on some other residue instead of the conserved phenylalanine or tryptophan, so this is likely a read error. The CDR3, as DNA: TGTGCCAGCAGCACGAGACAGGGTGGCTACGAGCAGTACCTC. Protein sequence: CASSTRQGGYEQYL. This rearrangement joins TRBV28 to TRBJ2-7, with 7 bases that match TRBD1. V was clipped by 6 bases and J by 3 bases; unmatched bases: 8. Germline V CDR1 and CDR2: MDHEN, SYDVKM. CDR3 length equals 14 residues.

This clone was detected once. The rearrangement links TRBV18 to TRBJ2-5, with D possibly TRBD2 on 5 matching bases. The J call may be mistaken, given a closer DNA end match to TRBJ2-7. This CDR3 region has 17 residues. Germline V gene data show CDR1 as KGHSH and CDR2 as LQKENI. DNA for the CDR3: TGTGCCAGCTCACCGCGTCTCGGGTCAGGACTTACCTACGAGCAGTACTTC. Protein product: CASSPRLGSGLTYEQYF.

The J gene is TRBJ2-1, the V gene TRBV5-1; 7 bases align to TRBD2. Germline loops: CDR1 SGHRS, CDR2 YFSETQ. This CDR3 contains 19 residues. J was trimmed by 8 bases and V by 0 bases; bases with no gene match: 20. The CDR3, as DNA: TGCGCCAGCAGCTTGGTCCCATCGGGCGGGAGCTATGTGACGGATGAGCAGTTCTTC. This sequence encodes CASSLVPSGGSYVTDEQFF. Drawing the rest from reference TRBV5-1 and TRBJ2-1, the complete variable domain is KAGVTQTPRYLIKTRGQQVTLSCSPISGHRSVSWYQQTPGQGLQFLFEYFSETQRNKGNFPGRFSGRQFSNSRSEMNVSTLELGDSALYLCASSLVPSGGSYVTDEQFFGPGTRLTVL.

This chain uses TRBV18 with TRBJ2-1; the match to TRBD2 covers 8 bases. In germline, CDR1 is KGHSH, CDR2 LQKENI. V was clipped by 4 bases and J by 1 base; unmatched bases: 3. This CDR3 contains 15 residues. CDR3 sequence reads: CASSLLADSYNEQFF. DNA of the CDR3: TGTGCCAGCTCACTACTAGCGGATTCCTACAATGAGCAGTTCTTC.

V usage is TRBV27 and J usage is TRBJ2-1, with 10 bases lining up with TRBD2. Germline CDR1 is MNHEY and CDR2 is SMNVEV (reference sequence). This CDR3 region has 14 residues. V shed 11 bases and J 7 bases; nucleotides not matched to a gene: 11. The CDR3 nucleotides are TGTGCCGCCTTAGCGGGAGGACCGGCGAATGAGCAGTTCTTC. Protein product: CAALAGGPANEQFF.

This clone was counted only a few times. The CDR3 coding sequence is TGTGCCAGCAGTTTATCCAGAGATACGCAGTATTTT. It translates to CASSLSRDTQYF. The chain carries TRBV28 and TRBJ2-3; D call uncertain. V was trimmed by 1 base and J by 5 bases, leaving 4 bases between them. Per germline, CDR1 MDHEN and CDR2 SYDVKM. CDR3 length equals 12 residues.

The chain has TRBV7-2 and TRBJ1-5, with D possibly matching TRBD1 (5 bases). Germline CDR1 and CDR2: SGHTA and FQGNSA. CDR3 length: 16 residues. Trimming shortened V by 2 bases and J by 1 base, and 12 bases separated the two germline ends. The CDR3 spells CASSLIGGMSNQPQHF. As DNA, the CDR3 is TGTGCCAGCAGCTTAATCGGGGGTATGAGCAATCAGCCCCAGCATTTT.

This clone was observed a few times. The J gene is TRBJ1-1, the V gene TRBV2; D unresolved. The germline gives CDR1 SNHLY, CDR2 FYNNEI. The CDR3 is made up of 13 amino acids. V was trimmed by 2 bases and J by 3 bases, leaving 7 bases between them. The CDR3 loop reads CASSELEDTEAFF. DNA of the CDR3: TGTGCCAGCAGTGAACTGGAGGACACTGAAGCTTTCTTT. Full variable domain (remainder filled in from reference TRBV2 and TRBJ1-1): EPEVTQTPSHQVTQMGQEVILRCVPISNHLYFYWYRQILGQKVEFLVSFYNNEISEKSEIFDDQFSVERPDGSNFTLKIRSTKLEDSAMYFCASSELEDTEAFFGQGTRLTVV.